This T cell receptor beta chain comes out of a study of long-term antiretroviral therapy in people with HIV. A remark on this clone: Its antigen is not known.

The study's findings and limits: ART-treated samples gained diversity yet remained below transplant donor controls.

Germline V gives CDR1 SGHTA, CDR2 FQGNSA. V was clipped by 4 bases and J by 2 bases; unmatched bases: 12. The CDR3 extends over 17 amino acids. Investigators performed immunoSEQ version v3.0 at survey level. Only in-frame clones appear in the TCRdb table, and some are missing; sequencing was by immunoSEQ multiplex PCR. Here the sample spans around 19,000 clones, nearly 80% being singletons. This chain links TRBV7-2 with TRBJ1-2; 8 nucleotides agree with TRBD1. This specimen consisted of unsorted PBMCs, obtained 0.3 years after starting antiretroviral therapy. The TCR originated in a woman in her fifties or sixties with HIV. The CDR3 region has the DNA TGTGCCAGCAGCTCCCCGTCTTACAGACAGGGGAACTATGGCTACACCTTC. Protein: CASSSPSYRQGNYGYTF. Looking up the rest from reference TRBV7-2 and TRBJ1-2 gives the full variable domain: GAGVSQSPSNKVTEKGKDVELRCDPISGHTALYWYRQSLGQGLEFLIYFQGNSAPDKSGLPSDRFSAERTGGSVSTLTIQRTQQEDSAVYLCASSSPSYRQGNYGYTFGSGTRLTVV.